The entry below describes one T cell receptor beta chain. What it binds is unknown. This CDR3 has 16 residues. Germline trimming cut 0 bases from V and 5 bases from J; bases unmatched to any gene: 9. Per the germline V gene, CDR1 is MGHRA and CDR2 is YSYEKL. The data were taken from a study of OX40 agonist ivuxolimab in advanced cancers. General study points: Nonresponders included some who also had low normalized T-cell clonal expansion. Clonal expansion in partial responders at 0.1-3.0 mg/kg ranked among the lowest. The investigators did not determine what antigen specificity the expanded peripheral T cells had.

Libraries were prepared by immunoSEQ multiplex PCR; TCRdb keeps only in-frame clonotypes and omits some of them. The repertoire consists of around 40,000 clones, with roughly 91% occurring once and the leading ten covering around 12%. The clonotype was recovered from an adult with an advanced solid tumor such as melanoma, head and neck, liver or kidney cancer. Sample: CD4+ or CD8+ T cells sorted from blood, taken in a trial of the OX40 agonist ivuxolimab. The rearrangement joins TRBV4-1 to TRBJ2-7; 8 bases fit TRBD1. Here the CDR3 DNA reads TGCGCCAGCAGCCAAGATGGAGCCAGGGGGCGCGACGAGCAGTACTTC. It codes for CASSQDGARGRDEQYF.